The subject of this entry is one T cell receptor (beta chain). Its target is unknown. The germline CDR1 and CDR2 sequences are MDHEN and SYDVKM. The CDR3 is made up of 15 amino acids. Trimming removed 6 bases from V and 1 base from J; junction bases left unmatched: 4. The data were taken from a study of T cell clonotyping in hematopoietic cell transplantation. TCRdb keeps only in-frame clones here, not all; method: immunoSEQ multiplex PCR. The sample has approximately 75,000 clones; 94% are singletons. Study-level results: No sorting was done, leaving CD4 and CD8 contributions mixed.

The sequenced material came from peripheral blood mononuclear cells. The chain carries TRBV28 and TRBJ1-5; the match to TRBD1 covers 9 bases. This receptor was identified in a man between 45 and 60 years old in good health. Some clones in this sample may be carry-over from other donors' samples. CDR3 protein: CASSKTGGSNQPQHF. The DNA of the CDR3 is TGTGCCAGCAGCAAAACAGGGGGCAGCAATCAGCCCCAGCATTTT.